This TCR beta chain was sequenced for a study of response to subunit inactivated influenza vaccine. Study-wide findings and caveats: After each seasonal influenza vaccination, few new T cells are recruited, the authors suggested.

TCRdb redid the calling of the RT-PCR reads with MiXCR, one entry per CDR3 protein. The table records about 180,000 distinct CDR3 sequences, around 9% of them present only once. This clonotype was detected many times. As yet, its antigen is unknown. Germline V lookup: CDR1 SGHRS, CDR2 YFSETQ. With 4 bases clipped from V and 5 bases from J, the junction kept 8 bases outside the gene matches. The CDR3 extends over 16 amino acids. The sample in question was non-naive T cells sorted from PBMCs, obtained on the day of vaccination. The sequence was obtained from a man aged 45-65 years who received an inactivated influenza vaccine. This chain links TRBV5-1 with TRBJ2-5, with 13 bases matching TRBD2. The CDR3, as DNA: TGCGCCAGCAGCAGCACTAGCGGGAGGGCCTGGGAGACCCAGTACTTC. As protein: CASSSTSGRAWETQYF.